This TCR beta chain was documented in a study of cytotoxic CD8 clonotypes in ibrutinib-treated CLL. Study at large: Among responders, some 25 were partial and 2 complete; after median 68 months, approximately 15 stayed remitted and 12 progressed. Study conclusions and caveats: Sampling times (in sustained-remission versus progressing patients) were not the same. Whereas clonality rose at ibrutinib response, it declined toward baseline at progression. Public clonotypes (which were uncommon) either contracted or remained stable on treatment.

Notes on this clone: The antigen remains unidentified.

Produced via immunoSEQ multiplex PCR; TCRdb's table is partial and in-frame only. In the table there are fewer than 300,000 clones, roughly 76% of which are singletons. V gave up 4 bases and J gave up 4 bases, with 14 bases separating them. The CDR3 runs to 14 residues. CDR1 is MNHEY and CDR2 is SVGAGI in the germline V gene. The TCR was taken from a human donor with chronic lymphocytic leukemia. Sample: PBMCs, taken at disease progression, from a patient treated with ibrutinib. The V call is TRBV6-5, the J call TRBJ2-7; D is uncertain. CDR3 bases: TGTGCCAGCAGTTCGACTTTTCAAATGTACGAGCAGTACTTC. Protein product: CASSSTFQMYEQYF.